Each of the 30 T cell receptor beta chains below was sequenced from the same sample in a study of glioma-infiltrating T cells. Using RNA template, CDR3s of TCR alpha and beta were amplified with iRepertoire arm-PCR. TCRdb used MiXCR to reprocess the multiplex PCR reads, holding one entry per CDR3 protein. The sample lists tens of thousands of distinct CDR3 sequences, 35% to 45% occurring once. Sequenced material: glioma tissue, nonneoplastic brain tissue, or PBMCs (not recorded which). Receptors were obtained from a human donor with low-grade glioma or glioblastoma, undergoing nonglioma brain surgery, or in good health (not recorded which).

About this clonotype: A much larger clone sits a single nucleotide away, making a read error possible. Likely a read error: the CDR3 ends without its conserved phenylalanine or tryptophan. The gene calls are TRBV20-1 and TRBJ2-1; TRBD1 is a possible D gene (6 bases). The V and J ends lost 5 bases and 4 bases respectively, with 15 bases between them. Germline-derived CDR1 and CDR2 are DFQATT and SNEGSKA (reference sequence). The CDR3 is 14 amino acids. The CDR3 nucleotides are TGCAGTGCTCCCGGCAGCAGGGGATACAATGAGCAGTTCTCC. Translating it yields CSAPGSRGYNEQFS.

This clonotype showed up many times. The chain couples TRBV28 to TRBJ1-1, with D tentatively TRBD1 (5 bases). The CDR3 extends over 16 amino acids. V gave up 3 bases and J gave up 6 bases, with 20 bases separating them. The germline V gene encodes CDR1 MDHEN and CDR2 SYDVKM. This CDR3 reads CASSFPRRRGEAEAFF. CDR3 DNA sequence: TGTGCCAGCAGTTTCCCCCGCCGGAGAGGGGAGGCTGAAGCTTTCTTT. Together with reference TRBV28 and TRBJ1-1, the CDR3 gives the full variable domain: DVKVTQSSRYLVKRTGEKVFLECVQDMDHENMFWYRQDPGLGLRLIYFSYDVKMKEKGDIPEGYSVSREKKERFSLILESASTNQTSMYLCASSFPRRRGEAEAFFGQGTRLTVV.

This clonotype came up many times. The chain combines TRBV19 with TRBJ2-6; D uncertain. V lost 5 bases and J 3 bases, leaving 8 bases between the germline ends. The length of the CDR3 is 14 residues. Germline-derived CDR1 and CDR2 are LNHDA and SQIVND (reference sequence). The CDR3 sequence: CASSPNGGANVLTF. In DNA, the CDR3 is TGTGCCAGTAGTCCAAATGGTGGGGCCAACGTCCTGACTTTC.

This clonotype was picked up one time. The chain is built from TRBV6-1 and TRBJ2-3; 9 bases are a match to TRBD2. CDR1 is MNHNS and CDR2 is SASEGT in the germline V gene. The trim removed 6 bases at V and 1 base at J, leaving 5 bases unmatched. This CDR3 comprises 15 residues. CDR3 loop: CASSRLAEGTDTQYF. The DNA for the CDR3 is TGTGCCAGCAGCCGACTAGCGGAAGGCACAGATACGCAGTATTTT.

The chain has TRBV6-2 or TRBV6-3 and TRBJ2-7, with a possible D match to TRBD1 (6 bases). Germline loops: CDR1 MNHEY, CDR2 SVGEGT. V was cut by 10 bases and J by 7 bases, with 26 bases left in between. The CDR3 sequence is 15 residues long. The CDR3 loop reads CATSKGRGGLHEQYF. The CDR3, as DNA: TGTGCCACTTCGAAGGGTAGAGGGGGATTACATGAGCAGTACTTC.

A word on this clonotype: The CDR3 end shows no conserved phenylalanine or tryptophan, and so a read error is likely. The genes are TRBV5-1 and TRBJ2-5; TRBD2 agrees at 13 bases. CDR1 is SGHRS and CDR2 is YFSETQ in the germline V gene. Germline trimming cut 0 bases from V and 5 bases from J; bases unmatched to any gene: 4. The CDR3 consists of 16 residues. CDR3 residues: CASSLAGTSGIETQYL. DNA of the CDR3: TGCGCCAGCAGCTTGGCCGGGACTAGCGGGATTGAGACCCAGTACTTA.

The V and J genes are TRBV28 and TRBJ2-1, with D possibly matching TRBD2 (7 bases). Per the germline V gene, CDR1 is MDHEN and CDR2 is SYDVKM. The CDR3 runs 14 residues. Trimming cost V 10 bases and J 4 bases, with 17 bases left between them. The CDR3 here is CATTWAGAYNEQFF. The CDR3 nucleotides read TGTGCCACCACCTGGGCGGGGGCATACAATGAGCAGTTCTTC.

The chain has TRBV5-5 and TRBJ2-1, with TRBD1 matching over 7 bases. The CDR3 runs to 15 residues. Germline V gene lookup returns CDR1 SGHKS and CDR2 YYEKEE (reference sequence). The V and J ends lost 4 bases and 1 base, in that order; junction bases with no gene match: 5. The DNA for the CDR3 is TGTGCCAGCAGCATCCAGGGGGAGTCCTACAATGAGCAGTTCTTC. Amino acids: CASSIQGESYNEQFF. The complete variable domain, with remaining parts taken from reference TRBV5-5 and TRBJ2-1, reads DAGVTQSPTHLIKTRGQQVTLRCSPISGHKSVSWYQQVLGQGPQFIFQYYEKEERGRGNFPDRFSARQFPNYSSELNVNALLLGDSALYLCASSIQGESYNEQFFGPGTRLTVL.

This clonotype appeared a single time. A single base separates this from a much larger clone, so it may be a read error. The DNA of the CDR3 is TGCAACGTTGTAGTGACAGACTACGAGCAGTACTTC. Translating it yields CNVVVTDYEQYF. V and J are TRBV29-1 and TRBJ2-7; maybe TRBD1 (5 bases). From germline, CDR1 is SQVTM and CDR2 ANQGSEA. This CDR3 region has 12 residues.

This clonotype has a count of ten or more. The V and J genes are TRBV2 and TRBJ1-1; 9 bases agree with TRBD1. The V gene end was trimmed by 5 bases and the J gene end by 1 base; junction bases not matched to a gene: 2. The CDR3 is 14 amino acids. Germline values: CDR1 SNHLY, CDR2 FYNNEI. The CDR3 here is CASSRTGENTEAFF. CDR3 coding DNA: TGTGCCAGCAGTCGGACAGGGGAGAACACTGAAGCTTTCTTT.

This clonotype was recorded many times. The chain combines TRBV2 with TRBJ2-5; no definite D call. There are 15 residues in the CDR3. V was pared by 0 bases and J by 1 base, with 9 bases between. CDR1 is SNHLY and CDR2 is FYNNEI in the germline V gene. CDR3 sequence: CASSEAPNRQETQYF. In DNA form, the CDR3 reads TGTGCCAGCAGTGAAGCGCCCAACCGCCAAGAGACCCAGTACTTC.

Note on this clonotype: This may arise from a read error, as a much more abundant clone is one base away. The chain recombines TRBV19 with TRBJ2-7; the D is unclear. Trimming took 3 bases from V and 3 from J, leaving 15 bases between them. This CDR3 has 15 amino acids. Germline CDR1 LNHDA, CDR2 SQIVND (reference sequence). The CDR3 bases are TGTGCCAGTAGTATTGATATGGGGTGGTACTACGAGCAGTACTTC. Translation: CASSIDMGWYYEQYF. Full variable domain (missing parts from reference TRBV19 and TRBJ2-7): DGGITQSPKYLFRKEGQNVTLSCEQNLNHDAMYWYRQDPGQGLRLIYYSQIVNDFQKGDIAEGYSVSREKKESFPLTVTSAQKNPTAFYLCASSIDMGWYYEQYFGPGTRLTVT.

The chain carries TRBV7-6 and TRBJ2-7; tentative D call: TRBD2 (5 bases). The length of the CDR3 is 14 residues. CDR1 SGHVS and CDR2 FNYEAQ come from the germline V gene. V was clipped by 3 bases and J by 6 bases, with 15 bases between them. The CDR3 DNA sequence: TGTGCCAGCAGCTTTGGGCCTGACGGAGGCGAGCAGTACTTC. Translation: CASSFGPDGGEQYF.

This chain links TRBV10-3 with TRBJ2-1; perhaps TRBD1 as D (6 bases). This CDR3 is 14 amino acids long. V shed 10 bases and J shed 10 bases, with 23 bases lying between them. Germline loops: CDR1 ENHRY, CDR2 SYGVKD. The CDR3 here is CASFDRSNTGEQFF. The CDR3 DNA sequence: TGTGCCAGCTTCGACAGGTCGAACACCGGGGAGCAGTTCTTC.

Concerning this clonotype itself: A junction boundary mismatches the germline segment, possibly from a read error. This sequence joins TRBV6-4 and TRBJ1-5; no clear D gene. Germline-derived CDR1 and CDR2 are MRHNA and SNTAGT. The CDR3 runs 12 residues. The CDR3 protein is CASSDRIHPHHF. Written as DNA, the CDR3 is TGTGCCAGCAGTGACAGAATCCACCCCCATCATTTT.

The rearrangement links TRBV30 to TRBJ2-7; D is possibly TRBD2 (5 bases). The V and J ends lost 0 bases and 6 bases respectively, with 9 bases between them. This CDR3 region has 12 residues. Germline V CDR1 and CDR2: GTSNPN, SVGIG (reference sequence). The CDR3 loop reads CAWSVRGSEQYF. The CDR3 DNA reads as TGTGCCTGGAGTGTCCGGGGTAGCGAGCAGTACTTC.

This clonotype was counted ten times or more. The chain carries TRBV7-3 and TRBJ1-1; D remains unclear. V was trimmed by 1 base and J by 4 bases, leaving 13 bases between them. Germline V lookup: CDR1 SGHTA, CDR2 FQGTGA. The CDR3 covers 15 residues. CDR3 amino acids: CASSLKGGGATEAFF. CDR3 nucleotides: TGTGCCAGCAGCTTAAAGGGCGGCGGCGCCACTGAAGCTTTCTTT. The variable domain in full, with the rest retrieved from reference TRBV7-3 and TRBJ1-1, is GAGVSQTPSNKVTEKGKYVELRCDPISGHTALYWYRQSLGQGPEFLIYFQGTGAADDSGLPNDRFFAVRPEGSVSTLKIQRTERGDSAVYLCASSLKGGGATEAFFGQGTRLTVV.

This clonotype has ten or more counts. The genes are TRBV10-3 and TRBJ2-3; no clear D. The V end was cut by 3 bases, the J end by 2 bases, with 6 bases between. This CDR3 region has 13 residues. Germline values: CDR1 ENHRY, CDR2 SYGVKD. CDR3 nucleotides: TGTGCCATCAGTGAAGCTAACACAGATACGCAGTATTTT. Translating gives CAISEANTDTQYF.

This clonotype was recorded many times. The genes are TRBV2 and TRBJ1-2; TRBD1 agrees at 10 bases. Losses at the gene ends were 6 bases for V and 7 bases for J; bases not matched to a gene: 5. Germline CDR1 is SNHLY and CDR2 is FYNNEI. This CDR3 region has 13 residues. Written as DNA, the CDR3 is TGTGCCAGCAGGTTGACAGGGGGCGTTGGCTACACCTTC. Encoded protein: CASRLTGGVGYTF.

About this clonotype itself: Given a much more abundant clone one base away, this may be a read error. The chain links TRBV2 to TRBJ2-6; TRBD1 matches at 7 bases. The CDR3 contains 16 residues. Germline V gene data show CDR1 as SNHLY and CDR2 as FYNNEI. The CDR3 region has the DNA TGTGCCAGCAAAGGACAGGCTCGCTCTGTGGCCAACGTCCTGACTTTC. Its protein is CASKGQARSVANVLTF.

This clonotype was seen many times. The chain couples TRBV15 to TRBJ1-1; no definite D call. V was trimmed by 1 base and J by 2 bases, leaving 14 bases between them. Germline CDR1 is LNHNV and CDR2 is YYDKDF (reference sequence). CDR3 length equals 16 residues. The CDR3 coding sequence is TGTGCCACCAGCAGAGGAACCGGGGTGGCAAACACTGAAGCTTTCTTT. Protein product: CATSRGTGVANTEAFF.

As to this clonotype: A much larger clone lies a single base off, so this may be a read error. The CDR3 carries no conserved terminal phenylalanine or tryptophan, so it likely arises from a read error. The rearrangement joins TRBV7-3 to TRBJ2-2; 8 nucleotides match TRBD1. Trimming cost V 5 bases and J 7 bases; bases outside gene matches: 15. The CDR3 is 17 amino acids. The germline V gene encodes CDR1 SGHTA and CDR2 FQGTGA. CDR3 DNA: TGTGCCAGCAGCCCTCCCGGGGGCAGGGGGCATATCGGGGAGCTGTTTTCT. This encodes CASSPPGGRGHIGELFS.

The table lists this clonotype with many counts. The chain uses TRBV7-3 and TRBJ2-3; D is possibly TRBD2 (5 bases). This CDR3 comprises 14 residues. The germline gives CDR1 SGHTA, CDR2 FQGTGA. Trimming cost V 1 base and J 4 bases, with 9 bases left between them. The CDR3 DNA reads TGTGCCAGCAGCTTAAATTCCGGGGCAGATACGCAGTATTTT. This encodes CASSLNSGADTQYF.

This clonotype was recorded many times. This chain links TRBV2 with TRBJ2-1; 9 bases line up with TRBD1. The ends lost 4 bases at V and 4 bases at J; junction bases unmatched: 5. The CDR3 has 15 amino acids. Per germline, CDR1 SNHLY and CDR2 FYNNEI. The CDR3: CASSGDRERYNEQFF. CDR3 DNA: TGTGCCAGCAGTGGGGACAGGGAAAGGTACAATGAGCAGTTCTTC. The full variable domain, rest sourced from reference TRBV2 and TRBJ2-1, is EPEVTQTPSHQVTQMGQEVILRCVPISNHLYFYWYRQILGQKVEFLVSFYNNEISEKSEIFDDQFSVERPDGSNFTLKIRSTKLEDSAMYFCASSGDRERYNEQFFGPGTRLTVL.

This clonotype was seen many times. The V and J genes are TRBV4-2 and TRBJ2-1; D uncertain. CDR3 length equals 12 residues. Germline CDR1 reads LGHNA; CDR2 reads YNFKEQ. Between the trimmed V and J ends, which lost 5 bases and 10 bases, there was a span of 12 bases. DNA for the CDR3: TGTGCCAGCAGCGGTAATTCAGAGGAGCAGTTCTTC. Protein sequence: CASSGNSEEQFF.

V gene TRBV6-4 combines with J gene TRBJ2-3; D gene ambiguous. Germline CDR1 is MRHNA and CDR2 is SNTAGT. The CDR3 consists of 15 residues. The germline V and J ends were trimmed by 6 bases and 0 bases, with 13 bases remaining between them. CDR3 sequence reads: CASSVAGFSTDTQYF. The CDR3, as DNA: TGTGCCAGCAGCGTTGCTGGGTTTAGCACAGATACGCAGTATTTT.

On this clonotype itself: With a much larger clone just one base away, this may be a read error. CDR3 sequence reads: CASRPGVDTEAFF. CDR3 coding DNA: TGTGCCAGCAGACCAGGGGTAGACACTGAAGCTTTCTTT. This chain connects TRBV11-1 to TRBJ1-1; D might be TRBD1 (6 bases). Germline V gene sequence: CDR1 SGHAT, CDR2 FQDESV (reference sequence). The V end lost 6 bases, the J end lost 3 bases, and 11 bases lay between the germline ends. This CDR3 region has 13 residues.

The CDR3: CASSFTGGTTDTQYF. CDR3 DNA sequence: TGTGCCAGCAGTTTCACAGGGGGGACGACAGATACGCAGTATTTT. The chain has TRBV27 and TRBJ2-3, with 8 bases fitting TRBD1. This CDR3 contains 15 residues. The germline V gene has CDR1 MNHEY and CDR2 SMNVEV (reference sequence). After removal of 3 bases from V and 3 bases from J, the junction contained 5 bases not matched to a gene.

As to this clonotype: Being one base from a much bigger clone, this may be a read error. This chain joins TRBV5-1 and TRBJ1-2; a possible D gene is TRBD1 (6 bases). The germline V gene encodes CDR1 SGHRS and CDR2 YFSETQ. V was shortened by 3 bases and J by 4 bases, with 16 bases between the two germline ends. The CDR3 totals 15 residues. The CDR3: CASSYVGGSSYGYTF. The CDR3 bases are TGCGCCAGCAGCTATGTAGGGGGATCCTCCTATGGCTACACCTTC.

This clonotype was seen at least ten times. The genes are TRBV28 and TRBJ2-1; 8 bases agree with TRBD2. The CDR3 loop spans 16 amino acids. Per germline, CDR1 MDHEN and CDR2 SYDVKM. The junction had 14 bases not matched to a gene; V was cut back by 5 bases and J by 8 bases. CDR3 nucleotides: TGTGCCAGCAGTCAATTGCGCGGGGGGTTGTTCTATGAGCAGTTCTTC. Translation gives CASSQLRGGLFYEQFF. The full variable domain, in which reference TRBV28 and TRBJ2-1 provide the parts outside the CDR3, is DVKVTQSSRYLVKRTGEKVFLECVQDMDHENMFWYRQDPGLGLRLIYFSYDVKMKEKGDIPEGYSVSREKKERFSLILESASTNQTSMYLCASSQLRGGLFYEQFFGPGTRLTVL.